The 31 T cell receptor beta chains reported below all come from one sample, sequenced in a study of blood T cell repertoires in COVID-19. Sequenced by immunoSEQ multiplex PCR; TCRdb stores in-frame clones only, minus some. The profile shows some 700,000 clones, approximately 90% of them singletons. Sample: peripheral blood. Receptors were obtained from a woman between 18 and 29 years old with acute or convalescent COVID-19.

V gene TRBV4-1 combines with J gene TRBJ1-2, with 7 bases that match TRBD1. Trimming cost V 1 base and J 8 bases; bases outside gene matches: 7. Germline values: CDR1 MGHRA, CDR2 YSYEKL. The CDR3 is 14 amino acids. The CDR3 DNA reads TGCGCCAGCAGCCAAGGCGACAGGGCTAGGGGCTACACCTTC. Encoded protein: CASSQGDRARGYTF.

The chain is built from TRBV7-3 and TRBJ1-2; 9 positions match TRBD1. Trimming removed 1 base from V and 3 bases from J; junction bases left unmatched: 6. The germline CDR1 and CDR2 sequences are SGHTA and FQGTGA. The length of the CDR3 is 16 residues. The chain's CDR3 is CASSLKWTGAYYGYTF. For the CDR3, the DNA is TGTGCCAGCAGCTTAAAGTGGACAGGGGCATACTATGGCTACACCTTC.

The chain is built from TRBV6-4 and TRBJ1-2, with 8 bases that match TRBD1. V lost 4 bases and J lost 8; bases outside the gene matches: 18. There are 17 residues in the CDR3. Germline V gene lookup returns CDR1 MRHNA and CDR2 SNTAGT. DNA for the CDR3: TGTGCCAGCAGTGGCTTCGAGACCGGGACAGGCTGTCAAGGCTACACCTTC. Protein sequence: CASSGFETGTGCQGYTF.

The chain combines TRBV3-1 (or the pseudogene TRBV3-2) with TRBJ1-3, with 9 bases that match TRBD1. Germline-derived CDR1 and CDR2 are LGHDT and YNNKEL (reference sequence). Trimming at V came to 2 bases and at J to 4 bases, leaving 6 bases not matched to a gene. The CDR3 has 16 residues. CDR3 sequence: CASSQFTGGNGNTIYF. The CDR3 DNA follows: TGTGCCAGCAGCCAATTCACAGGGGGCAACGGAAACACCATATATTTT.

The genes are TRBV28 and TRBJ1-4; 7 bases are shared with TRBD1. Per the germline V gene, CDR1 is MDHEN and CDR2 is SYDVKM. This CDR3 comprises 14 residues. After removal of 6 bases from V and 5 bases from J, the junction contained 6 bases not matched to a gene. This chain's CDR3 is CASRWTGGNEKLFF. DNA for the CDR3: TGTGCCAGCAGATGGACAGGCGGAAATGAAAAACTGTTTTTT.

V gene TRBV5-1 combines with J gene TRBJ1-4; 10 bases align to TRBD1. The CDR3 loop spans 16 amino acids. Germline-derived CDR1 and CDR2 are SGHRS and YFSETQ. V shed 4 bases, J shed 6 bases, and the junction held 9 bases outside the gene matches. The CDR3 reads CASSRGRQGADEKLFF. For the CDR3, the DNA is TGCGCCAGCAGCAGGGGCCGACAGGGGGCGGATGAAAAACTGTTTTTT.

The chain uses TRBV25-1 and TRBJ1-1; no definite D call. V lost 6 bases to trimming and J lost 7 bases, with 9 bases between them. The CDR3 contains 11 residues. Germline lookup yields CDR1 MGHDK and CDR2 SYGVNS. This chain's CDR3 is CASSLQFEAFF. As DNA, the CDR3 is TGTGCCAGCAGCCTTCAGTTTGAAGCTTTCTTT.

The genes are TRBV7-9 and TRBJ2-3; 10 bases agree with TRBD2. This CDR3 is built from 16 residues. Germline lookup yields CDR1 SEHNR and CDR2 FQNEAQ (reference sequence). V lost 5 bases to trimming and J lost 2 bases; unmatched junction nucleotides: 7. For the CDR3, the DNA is TGTGCCAGCAGCCGCAGGACTAGCGGAGTCACAGATACGCAGTATTTT. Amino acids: CASSRRTSGVTDTQYF.

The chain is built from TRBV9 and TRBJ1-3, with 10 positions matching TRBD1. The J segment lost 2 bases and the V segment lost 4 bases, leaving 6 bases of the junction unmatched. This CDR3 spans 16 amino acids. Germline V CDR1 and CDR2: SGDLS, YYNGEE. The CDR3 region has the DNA TGTGCCAGCAGCTTCACCGGGACAGGGGCTGGAAACACCATATATTTT. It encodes CASSFTGTGAGNTIYF.

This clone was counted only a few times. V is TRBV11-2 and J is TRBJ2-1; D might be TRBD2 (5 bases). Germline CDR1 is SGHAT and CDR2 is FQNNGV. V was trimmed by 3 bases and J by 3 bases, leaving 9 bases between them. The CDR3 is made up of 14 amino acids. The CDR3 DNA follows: TGTGCCAGCAGCTTCGAGGGTAGCTACAATGAGCAGTTCTTC. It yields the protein CASSFEGSYNEQFF. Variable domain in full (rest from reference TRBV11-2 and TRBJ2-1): EAGVAQSPRYKIIEKRQSVAFWCNPISGHATLYWYQQILGQGPKLLIQFQNNGVVDDSQLPKDRFSAERLKGVDSTLKIQPAKLEDSAVYLCASSFEGSYNEQFFGPGTRLTVL.

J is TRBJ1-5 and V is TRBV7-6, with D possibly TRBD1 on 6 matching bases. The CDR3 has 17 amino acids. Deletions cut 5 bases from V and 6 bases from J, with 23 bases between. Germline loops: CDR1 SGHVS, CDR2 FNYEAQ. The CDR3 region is CASSPSTWGGQGQPQHF. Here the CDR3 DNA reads TGTGCCAGCAGCCCCTCCACGTGGGGGGGGCAAGGTCAGCCCCAGCATTTT. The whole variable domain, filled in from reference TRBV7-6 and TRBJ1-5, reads GAGVSQSPRYKVTKRGQDVALRCDPISGHVSLYWYRQALGQGPEFLTYFNYEAQQDKSGLPNDRFSAERPEGSISTLTIQRTEQRDSAMYRCASSPSTWGGQGQPQHFGDGTRLSIL.

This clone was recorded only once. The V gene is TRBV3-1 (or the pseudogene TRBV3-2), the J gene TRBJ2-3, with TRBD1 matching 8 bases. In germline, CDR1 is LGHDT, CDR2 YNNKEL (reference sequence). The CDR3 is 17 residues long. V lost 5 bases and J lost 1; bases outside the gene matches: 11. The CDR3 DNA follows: TGTGCCAGCAGCGGGGACAGGACTTCTCTCCGCACAGATACGCAGTATTTT. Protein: CASSGDRTSLRTDTQYF.

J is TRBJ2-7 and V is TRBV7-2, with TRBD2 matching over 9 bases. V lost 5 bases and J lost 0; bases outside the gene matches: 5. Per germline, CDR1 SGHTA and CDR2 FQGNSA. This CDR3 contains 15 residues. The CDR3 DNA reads TGTGCCAGCAGCACGGAGCGGGGGGTCTCCTACGAGCAGTACTTC. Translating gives CASSTERGVSYEQYF.

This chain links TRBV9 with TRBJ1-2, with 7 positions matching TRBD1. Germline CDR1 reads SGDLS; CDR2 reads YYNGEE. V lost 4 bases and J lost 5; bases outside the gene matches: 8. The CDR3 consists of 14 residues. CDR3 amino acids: CASSPWDSLYGYTF. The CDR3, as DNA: TGTGCCAGCAGCCCCTGGGACAGCCTATATGGCTACACCTTC.

This chain's CDR3 is CASSLATTGEFWADTQYF. CDR3 coding DNA: TGTGCCAGTAGTCTGGCGACGACGGGGGAATTTTGGGCAGATACGCAGTATTTT. The genes are TRBV19 and TRBJ2-3, with a tentative D call TRBD2 (6 bases). Germline V gene lookup returns CDR1 LNHDA and CDR2 SQIVND (reference sequence). The CDR3 totals 18 residues. Trimming pared 5 bases from V and 4 bases from J, leaving 25 bases between.

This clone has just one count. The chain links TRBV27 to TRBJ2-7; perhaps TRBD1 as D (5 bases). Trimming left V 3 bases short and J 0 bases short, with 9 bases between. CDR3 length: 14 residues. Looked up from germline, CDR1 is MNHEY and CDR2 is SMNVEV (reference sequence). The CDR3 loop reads CASSFLRDSYEQYF. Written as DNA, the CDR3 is TGTGCCAGCAGTTTTCTCAGGGACTCCTACGAGCAGTACTTC.

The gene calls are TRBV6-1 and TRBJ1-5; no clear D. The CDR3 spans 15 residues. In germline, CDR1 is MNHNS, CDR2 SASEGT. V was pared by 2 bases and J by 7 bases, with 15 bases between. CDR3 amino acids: CASSEWLAGRQPQHF. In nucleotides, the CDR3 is TGTGCCAGCAGTGAATGGTTGGCAGGTCGCCAGCCCCAGCATTTT.

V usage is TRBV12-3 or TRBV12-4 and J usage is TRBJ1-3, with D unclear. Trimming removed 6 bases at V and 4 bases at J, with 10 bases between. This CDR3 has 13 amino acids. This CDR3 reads CASSLGQGNTIYF. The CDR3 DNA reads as TGTGCCAGCAGCCTGGGCCAAGGAAACACCATATATTTT.

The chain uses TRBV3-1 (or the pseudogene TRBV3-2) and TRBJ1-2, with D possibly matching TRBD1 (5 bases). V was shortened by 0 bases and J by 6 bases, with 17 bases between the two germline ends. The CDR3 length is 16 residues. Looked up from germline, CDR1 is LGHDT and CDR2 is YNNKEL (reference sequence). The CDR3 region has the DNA TGTGCCAGCAGCCAAGATCTTGCCGGGGGGACGAATGGCTACACCTTC. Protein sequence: CASSQDLAGGTNGYTF.

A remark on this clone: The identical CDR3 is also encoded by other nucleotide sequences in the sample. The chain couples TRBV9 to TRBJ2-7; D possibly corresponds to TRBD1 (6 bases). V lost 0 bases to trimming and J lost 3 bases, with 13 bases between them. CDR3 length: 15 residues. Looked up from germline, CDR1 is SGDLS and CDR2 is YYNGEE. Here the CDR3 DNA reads TGTGCCAGCAGCGTAGGCGGGCAGGGGTACTACGAGCAGTACTTC. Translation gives CASSVGGQGYYEQYF. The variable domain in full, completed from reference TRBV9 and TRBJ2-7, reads DSGVTQTPKHLITATGQRVTLRCSPRSGDLSVYWYQQSLDQGLQFLIQYYNGEERAKGNILERFSAQQFPDLHSELNLSSLELGDSALYFCASSVGGQGYYEQYFGPGTRLTVT.

CDR3 in amino acids: CATSSRTSGAVDEQFF. In nucleotides, the CDR3 is TGTGCCACCAGCTCACGGACTAGCGGGGCCGTGGATGAGCAGTTCTTC. The chain couples TRBV24-1 to TRBJ2-1; TRBD2 matches at 12 bases. V lost 7 bases to trimming and J lost 8 bases; unmatched junction nucleotides: 11. There are 16 residues in the CDR3. Per the germline V gene, CDR1 is KGHDR and CDR2 is SFDVKD.

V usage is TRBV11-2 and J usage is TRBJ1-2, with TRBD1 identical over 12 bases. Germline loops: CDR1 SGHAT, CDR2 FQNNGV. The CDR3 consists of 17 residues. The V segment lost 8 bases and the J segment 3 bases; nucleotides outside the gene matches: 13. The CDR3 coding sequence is TGTGCCAGCCCATCCCGGGACAGGGGGCATTGGCACTATGGCTACACCTTC. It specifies CASPSRDRGHWHYGYTF.

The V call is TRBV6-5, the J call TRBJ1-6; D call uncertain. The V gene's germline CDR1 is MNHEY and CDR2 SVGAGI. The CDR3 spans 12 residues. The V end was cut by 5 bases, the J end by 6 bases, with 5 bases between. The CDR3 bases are TGTGCCAGCAGTCCCCTTAATTCACCCCTCCACTTT. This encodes CASSPLNSPLHF.

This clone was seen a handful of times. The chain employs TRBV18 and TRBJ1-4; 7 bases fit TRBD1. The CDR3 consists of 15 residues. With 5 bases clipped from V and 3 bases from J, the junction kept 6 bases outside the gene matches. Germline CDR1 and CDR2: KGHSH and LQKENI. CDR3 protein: CASSFIQGANEKLFF. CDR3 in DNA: TGTGCCAGCTCATTCATCCAGGGGGCTAATGAAAAACTGTTTTTT.

The CDR3 region has the DNA TGTGCCAGCAGCCGGGACAGGGGACAGCCCCAGCATTTT. Protein sequence: CASSRDRGQPQHF. The V and J genes are TRBV5-4 and TRBJ1-5; 10 nucleotides match TRBD1. The CDR3 is made up of 13 amino acids. After removal of 4 bases from V and 7 bases from J, the junction contained 2 bases not matched to a gene. CDR1 is SGHNT, CDR2 YYREEE, per germline (reference sequence).

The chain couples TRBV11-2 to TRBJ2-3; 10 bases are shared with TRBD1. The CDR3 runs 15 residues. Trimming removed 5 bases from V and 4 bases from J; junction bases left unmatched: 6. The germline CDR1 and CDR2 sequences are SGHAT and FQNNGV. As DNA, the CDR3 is TGTGCCAGCAGCCAGGACAGGGGGACGTCAGATACGCAGTATTTT. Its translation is CASSQDRGTSDTQYF.

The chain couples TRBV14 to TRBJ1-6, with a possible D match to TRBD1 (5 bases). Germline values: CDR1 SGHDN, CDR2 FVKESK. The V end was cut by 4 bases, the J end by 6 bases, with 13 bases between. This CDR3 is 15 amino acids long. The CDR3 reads CASSRSQGFNSPLHF. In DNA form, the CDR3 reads TGTGCCAGCAGCCGGAGTCAGGGTTTTAATTCACCCCTCCACTTT.

This chain's CDR3 is CASSSDRGLLGNEQFF. DNA for the CDR3: TGTGCCAGCAGCTCGGACAGGGGATTATTGGGCAATGAGCAGTTCTTC. The chain combines TRBV7-6 with TRBJ2-1, with 9 positions matching TRBD1. The CDR3 runs 16 residues. CDR1 SGHVS and CDR2 FNYEAQ come from the germline V gene. The V gene end was trimmed by 4 bases and the J gene end by 6 bases; junction bases not matched to a gene: 10.

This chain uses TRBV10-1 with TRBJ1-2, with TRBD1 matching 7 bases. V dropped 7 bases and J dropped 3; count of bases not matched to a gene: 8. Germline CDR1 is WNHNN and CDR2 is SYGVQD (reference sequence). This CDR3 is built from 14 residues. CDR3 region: CASIDRAGDYGYTF. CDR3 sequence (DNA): TGCGCCAGCATCGACAGGGCCGGGGACTATGGCTACACCTTC.

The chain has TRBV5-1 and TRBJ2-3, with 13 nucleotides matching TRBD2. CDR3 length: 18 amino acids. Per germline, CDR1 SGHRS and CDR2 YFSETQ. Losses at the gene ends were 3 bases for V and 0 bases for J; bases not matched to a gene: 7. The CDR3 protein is CASSYRLAGGTSTDTQYF. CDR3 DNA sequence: TGCGCCAGCAGCTACAGACTAGCGGGGGGCACGAGCACAGATACGCAGTATTTT.

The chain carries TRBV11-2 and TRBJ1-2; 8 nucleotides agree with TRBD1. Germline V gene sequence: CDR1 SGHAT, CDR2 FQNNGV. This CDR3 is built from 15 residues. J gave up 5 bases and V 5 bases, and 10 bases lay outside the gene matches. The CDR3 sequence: CASSTPGQGGYGYTF. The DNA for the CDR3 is TGTGCCAGCAGCACACCCGGACAGGGTGGGTATGGCTACACCTTC.